The clone carrying this T cell receptor (beta chain) occurred once. The authors incorporated unique molecular identifiers into the TCR beta cDNA libraries. One entry per CDR3 protein, called by TCRdb with MiXCR from the PCR reads. Among approximately 770,000 distinct CDR3 sequences listed, 35% to 55% were seen once. The data stem from a study of post-analysis software for immune sequencing data. The receptor comes from a girl aged 5-17 years with multiple sclerosis. The sequenced sample was blood.

CDR3 DNA: TGTGCCAGCAGCTTACGACGGGGCGCTAATGAAAAACTGTTTTTT. This translates into CASSLRRGANEKLFF. The chain joins TRBV7-9 to TRBJ1-4; tentative D call: TRBD1 (5 bases). Germline-derived CDR1 and CDR2 are SEHNR and FQNEAQ (reference sequence). CDR3 length equals 15 residues. Deletions cut 2 bases from V and 3 bases from J, with 10 bases between.